Following are 17 T cell receptor beta chains from one sample sequenced in a study of blood T cell repertoires in COVID-19. The assay was immunoSEQ multiplex PCR, and TCRdb's table has in-frame clones only and misses some. The sample includes around 300,000 clones, 80% to 90% of them seen just once. Sequenced: peripheral blood. The receptors were sampled from a woman under 40 with active or convalescent COVID-19.

In nucleotides, the CDR3 is TGTGCCAGCAGTGAATTTCGACTAGCGGGGAACAATGAGCAGTTCTTC. Amino acid sequence: CASSEFRLAGNNEQFF. The J gene is TRBJ2-1, the V gene TRBV6-1, with TRBD2 identical over 11 bases. There are 16 residues in the CDR3. The germline V gene encodes CDR1 MNHNS and CDR2 SASEGT. After removal of 2 bases from V and 5 bases from J, the junction contained 5 bases not matched to a gene.

J is TRBJ2-7 and V is TRBV9, with 7 bases lining up with TRBD2. CDR3 length: 14 amino acids. Per germline, CDR1 SGDLS and CDR2 YYNGEE. With V trimmed by 1 base and J by 3 bases, 4 bases remained unmatched. CDR3 DNA: TGTGCCAGCAGCGTAATGAGCGGGAACTACGAGCAGTACTTC. Encoded protein: CASSVMSGNYEQYF.

This sequence joins TRBV20-1 and TRBJ2-5; 8 bases map to TRBD1. Germline CDR1 is DFQATT and CDR2 is SNEGSKA (reference sequence). V was clipped by 3 bases and J by 5 bases; unmatched bases: 14. This CDR3 is built from 16 residues. The CDR3 region has the DNA TGCAGTGCTAGTGGGTCCCCTACAGGGGGATTCGAGACCCAGTACTTC. Protein: CSASGSPTGGFETQYF.

The rearrangement uses TRBV3-1 (or the pseudogene TRBV3-2) and TRBJ2-5, with D possibly matching TRBD2 (6 bases). CDR1 and CDR2 (germline): LGHDT, YNNKEL (reference sequence). Deletions cut 4 bases from V and 5 bases from J, with 14 bases between. This CDR3 spans 14 amino acids. CDR3 region: CASSPPTAGETQYF. Written as DNA, the CDR3 is TGTGCCAGCAGCCCACCCACAGCGGGCGAGACCCAGTACTTC.

This clone was recorded a few times. The chain uses TRBV25-1 and TRBJ1-3; D is possibly TRBD1 (5 bases). CDR3 length: 15 residues. V was pared by 5 bases and J by 3 bases, with 14 bases between. Germline lookup yields CDR1 MGHDK and CDR2 SYGVNS. The CDR3 sequence: CASSQGFLGGNTIYF. Written as DNA, the CDR3 is TGTGCCAGCAGTCAGGGTTTTCTTGGTGGAAACACCATATATTTT.

This clone was detected a few times. This sequence joins TRBV14 and TRBJ1-1, with 7 bases that match TRBD1. Germline CDR1 is SGHDN and CDR2 is FVKESK. V trimming: 4 bases; J trimming: 6 bases; junction bases outside the gene matches: 14. CDR3 length: 16 amino acids. CDR3 sequence: CASSLLKLTGSAEAFF. CDR3 sequence (DNA): TGTGCCAGCAGCCTTTTAAAGCTGACAGGGAGCGCTGAAGCTTTCTTT.

V gene TRBV29-1 combines with J gene TRBJ1-1, with no clear D. CDR1 SQVTM and CDR2 ANQGSEA come from the germline V gene. CDR3 length equals 13 residues. V gave up 1 base and J gave up 8 bases, with 14 bases separating them. CDR3 loop: CSVEVTLYREAFF. In DNA, the CDR3 is TGCAGCGTTGAAGTCACCCTTTATAGAGAAGCTTTCTTT.

This clone was counted between two and nine times. The rearrangement uses TRBV2 and TRBJ2-7; a possible D gene is TRBD1 (5 bases). The CDR3 extends over 13 amino acids. V was cut by 10 bases and J by 4 bases, with 17 bases left in between. Germline V gene data show CDR1 as SNHLY and CDR2 as FYNNEI. This chain's CDR3 is CATAGFLGYEQYF. Written as DNA, the CDR3 is TGTGCCACCGCAGGGTTCCTTGGGTACGAGCAGTACTTC.

J is TRBJ2-3 and V is TRBV9, with 9 bases that match TRBD2. The J segment lost 2 bases and the V segment lost 3 bases, leaving 7 bases of the junction unmatched. The length of the CDR3 is 16 residues. The germline V gene encodes CDR1 SGDLS and CDR2 YYNGEE. CDR3 DNA sequence: TGTGCCAGCAGCGCCTACGGCGGGGGGGACACAGATACGCAGTATTTT. This codes for CASSAYGGGDTDTQYF.

The CDR3 sequence: CASGGGRPTDTQYF. CDR3 bases: TGCGCCAGTGGGGGGGGAAGACCCACAGATACGCAGTATTTT. The V gene is TRBV5-1, the J gene TRBJ2-3; TRBD2 agrees at 7 bases. V shed 8 bases, J shed 2 bases, and the junction held 8 bases outside the gene matches. This CDR3 is 14 amino acids long. The germline CDR1 and CDR2 sequences are SGHRS and YFSETQ.

This clone was detected a few times. The gene calls are TRBV3-1 (or the pseudogene TRBV3-2) and TRBJ2-5; D is perhaps TRBD1 (5 bases). Trimming stripped 5 bases from V and 1 base from J, with 14 bases between. The CDR3 sequence is 15 residues long. CDR1 and CDR2 from the germline V gene are LGHDT and YNNKEL (reference sequence). As DNA, the CDR3 is TGTGCCAGCAGCTTCCACGACAGTATCCAAGAGACCCAGTACTTC. Amino acids: CASSFHDSIQETQYF.

The chain links TRBV7-3 to TRBJ1-3; 10 bases match TRBD1. This CDR3 contains 18 residues. The ends lost 4 bases at V and 6 bases at J; junction bases unmatched: 15. Germline-derived CDR1 and CDR2 are SGHTA and FQGTGA. The CDR3 DNA sequence: TGTGCCAGCAGCTCTCTACCCAGGACAGGGGGTAGGGAAAACACCATATATTTT. Protein product: CASSSLPRTGGRENTIYF.

The chain carries TRBV7-2 and TRBJ1-1; D is undetermined. CDR1 is SGHTA and CDR2 is FQGNSA in the germline V gene. The CDR3 contains 14 residues. The V end lost 3 bases, the J end lost 1 base, and 9 bases lay between the germline ends. CDR3 DNA sequence: TGTGCCAGCAGCTTTACAGTAGAGAACACTGAAGCTTTCTTT. This translates into CASSFTVENTEAFF.

This rearrangement joins TRBV29-1 to TRBJ2-7; TRBD1 might be the D (7 bases). The V gene's germline CDR1 is SQVTM and CDR2 ANQGSEA. V dropped 4 bases and J dropped 7 bases, with 17 bases sitting between them. The CDR3 runs 13 residues. The CDR3 sequence is CSVGGTVRLEQYF. The CDR3 nucleotides are TGCAGCGTTGGCGGGACAGTCCGTTTGGAGCAGTACTTC.

The chain couples TRBV7-9 to TRBJ2-3, with TRBD2 as a possible D gene (6 bases). The germline V and J ends were trimmed by 0 bases and 6 bases, with 16 bases remaining between them. Germline lookup yields CDR1 SEHNR and CDR2 FQNEAQ (reference sequence). The CDR3 runs to 16 residues. The CDR3 DNA is TGTGCCAGCAGCTTAGCGCGGGGAGGCCCGGGGGATACGCAGTATTTT. Translation: CASSLARGGPGDTQYF.

The V call is TRBV7-8, the J call TRBJ1-2, with 8 bases fitting TRBD1. This CDR3 comprises 20 residues. Unmatched junction bases numbered 19, after V lost 3 bases and J lost 1 base. Germline CDR1 SGHVS, CDR2 FQNEAQ. For the CDR3, the DNA is TGTGCCAGCAGCTTGGCAACCCCCGGACAGGGCTTTTTGGGTAACTATGGCTACACCTTC. Translated, it gives CASSLATPGQGFLGNYGYTF.

The CDR3 protein is CASSGQEYGYTF. The CDR3 DNA reads TGTGCCAGCAGCGGACAGGAGTATGGCTACACCTTC. This chain joins TRBV6-2 or TRBV6-3 and TRBJ1-2; 7 bases align to TRBD1. Unmatched junction bases numbered 3, after V lost 6 bases and J lost 5 bases. Germline V lookup: CDR1 MNHEY, CDR2 SVGEGT. CDR3 size: 12 residues.